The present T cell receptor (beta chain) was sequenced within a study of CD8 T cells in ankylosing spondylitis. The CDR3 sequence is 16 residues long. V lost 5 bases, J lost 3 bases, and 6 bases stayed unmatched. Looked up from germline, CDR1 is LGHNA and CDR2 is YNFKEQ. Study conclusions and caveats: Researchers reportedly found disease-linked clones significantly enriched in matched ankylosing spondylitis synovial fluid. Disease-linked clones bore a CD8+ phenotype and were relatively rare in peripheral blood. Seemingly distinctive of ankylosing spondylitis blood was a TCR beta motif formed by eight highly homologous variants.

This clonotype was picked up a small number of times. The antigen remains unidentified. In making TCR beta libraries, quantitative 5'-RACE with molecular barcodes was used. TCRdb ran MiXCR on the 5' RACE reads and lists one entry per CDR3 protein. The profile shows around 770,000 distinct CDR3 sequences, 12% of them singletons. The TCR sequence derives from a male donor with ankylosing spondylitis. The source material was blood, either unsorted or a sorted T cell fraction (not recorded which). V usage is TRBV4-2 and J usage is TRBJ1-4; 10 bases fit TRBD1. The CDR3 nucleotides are TGTGCCAGCAGCTCCCGACAGGGGGCACCTAATGAAAAACTGTTTTTT. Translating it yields CASSSRQGAPNEKLFF.